A selection of T cell receptor beta chains follows, all from one sample in a study of human T cells and chemical hapten exposure. From the RACE reads, TCRdb called clonotypes with MiXCR, one entry per CDR3 protein. The sample holds nearly 350,000 distinct CDR3 sequences, 5.5% to 8% seen once. The material sequenced was whole blood, taken in connection with sensitization to the hapten diphenylcyclopropenone (DPC). These receptors all come from a woman between 18 and 29 years old with alopecia areata. Some clones in this sample may be carry-over from other donors' samples. Both conserved end residues are part of each CDR3. A D gene is named only where the DNA matches it firmly. The size field is filled for only some rows; it gives once, few, many or a size class.

TRBJ1-1,TRBD1,.,TRBV11-2,CASHRGDRPYTEAFF,TGTGCCAGCCACAGAGGGGACAGGCCATACACTGAAGCTTTCTTT
TRBJ1-2,.,.,TRBV27,CAAHPAGTIYGYTF,TGTGCCGCCCACCCCGCAGGAACAATATATGGCTACACCTTC
TRBJ2-3,.,few,TRBV21-1,CASSEAKSTDTQYF,TGTGCCAGCAGCGAGGCTAAATCCACAGATACGCAGTATTTT
TRBJ2-1,.,.,TRBV7-9,CASSLAGGENEQFF,TGTGCCAGCAGCTTAGCGGGGGGCGAGAATGAGCAGTTCTTC
TRBJ2-3,TRBD1,.,TRBV6-5,CASSAPGRGLWQLQYF,TGTGCCAGCAGCGCACCGGGCAGGGGGCTGTGGCAGTTGCAGTATTTT
TRBJ1-2,TRBD1,.,TRBV6-1,CASSEVFQGASLF,TGTGCCAGCAGTGAAGTTTTTCAGGGGGCTAGCCTCTTC
TRBJ1-2,.,.,TRBV2,CASRRELNYGYTF,TGTGCCAGCAGGAGAGAACTCAACTATGGCTACACCTTC
TRBJ1-1,.,few,TRBV6-1,CASSERGQTEAFF,TGTGCCAGCAGTGAACGGGGGCAAACTGAAGCTTTCTTT
TRBJ1-6,TRBD1,.,TRBV7-9,CASRGQGISPLHF,TGTGCCAGCCGAGGACAGGGAATTTCACCCCTCCACTTT
TRBJ2-1,.,.,TRBV7-2,CASASSGTERGFF,TGTGCCAGCGCCTCATCCGGGACGGAAAGAGGGTTCTTC
TRBJ2-3,TRBD2,many,TRBV3-1,CASSQGLAAITDTQYF,TGTGCCAGCAGCCAAGGACTAGCGGCTATCACAGATACGCAGTATTTT
TRBJ2-6,.,.,TRBV6-1,CASSEAVDSGANVLTF,TGTGCCAGCAGTGAAGCAGTGGACTCTGGGGCCAACGTCCTGACTTTC
TRBJ2-1,TRBD2,.,TRBV29-1,CSTRGTSGFNEQFF,TGCAGCACTCGGGGAACTAGCGGGTTCAATGAGCAGTTCTTC
TRBJ2-3,.,.,TRBV5-4,CASSSWTALTDTQYF,TGTGCCAGCAGCTCCTGGACAGCGCTCACAGATACGCAGTATTTT
TRBJ1-5,.,.,TRBV5-1,CASSLGPPGRSNQPQHF,TGCGCCAGCAGCTTGGGACCTCCGGGACGGAGCAATCAGCCCCAGCATTTT
TRBJ1-1,.,.,TRBV20-1,CSARPGIEAFF,TGCAGTGCTAGACCCGGGATTGAAGCTTTCTTT
TRBJ2-7,.,few,TRBV20-1,CSAARTIDSYEQYF,TGCAGTGCCGCCCGGACTATCGATTCCTACGAGCAGTACTTC
TRBJ2-1,.,many,TRBV6-5,CASSSGTTEFF,TGTGCCAGCAGTTCCGGGACAACGGAGTTCTTC
TRBJ1-5,.,many,TRBV7-9,CASSDGNNQPQHF,TGTGCCAGCAGCGACGGGAACAATCAGCCCCAGCATTTT
TRBJ2-1,TRBD2,few,TRBV5-1,CASSLASLSGGGVDEQFF,TGCGCCAGCAGCTTGGCCTCCCTGAGCGGGGGCGGCGTAGATGAGCAGTTCTTC
TRBJ2-3,.,many,TRBV2,CASSTTGTVQDTQYF,TGTGCCAGCAGTACCACAGGGACCGTCCAAGATACGCAGTATTTT
TRBJ2-7,.,.,TRBV12-3/TRBV12-4,CASSLGGFANEQYF,TGTGCCAGCAGTTTAGGGGGGTTCGCAAACGAGCAGTACTTC
TRBJ2-3,TRBD1,.,TRBV5-1,CASSLGQGFADTQYF,TGCGCCAGCAGCTTGGGACAGGGCTTTGCAGATACGCAGTATTTT
TRBJ1-6,TRBD1,.,TRBV6-5,CASSYKGAISSPLHF,TGTGCCAGCAGTTACAAGGGGGCCATTTCTTCACCCCTCCACTTT
TRBJ2-3,.,many,TRBV29-1,CSVEGRTSSTDTQYF,TGCAGCGTTGAGGGCAGGACATCTAGCACAGATACGCAGTATTTT
TRBJ1-2,.,few,TRBV7-9,CASSLAGTDRTNYGYTF,TGTGCCAGCAGCTTAGCGGGAACCGACAGGACGAACTATGGCTACACCTTC
TRBJ2-3,.,many,TRBV6-2/TRBV6-3,CASSFFRSSTDTQYF,TGTGCCAGCAGCTTCTTTAGATCCTCCACAGATACGCAGTATTTT
TRBJ2-2,TRBD2,.,TRBV12-3/TRBV12-4,CASSLELAGTGELFF,TGTGCCAGCAGTTTAGAGCTAGCGGGGACCGGGGAGCTGTTTTTT
TRBJ1-1,TRBD1,few,TRBV28,CASSSYGTVRAFF,TGTGCCAGCAGTTCATATGGGACAGTACGAGCTTTCTTT
TRBJ2-5,.,few,TRBV7-2,CASSDPTATQYF,TGTGCCAGCAGCGACCCGACCGCGACCCAGTACTTC
TRBJ2-5,TRBD2,few,TRBV5-1,CASSPGLAGGKETQYF,TGCGCCAGCAGTCCCGGACTAGCGGGGGGGAAAGAGACCCAGTACTTC
TRBJ1-6,TRBD1,many,TRBV28,CAWNRGSYNSPLHF,TGTGCCTGGAACAGGGGCTCCTATAATTCACCCCTCCACTTT
TRBJ1-4,.,.,TRBV18,CASSTSGTNLNEKLFF,TGTGCCAGCTCAACATCCGGGACAAACCTTAATGAAAAACTGTTTTTT
TRBJ1-2,.,few,TRBV18,CASSPPGVYGYTF,TGTGCCAGCTCACCACCGGGAGTGTATGGCTACACCTTC
TRBJ1-5,.,.,TRBV6-6,CASSPGTLISNQPQHF,TGTGCCAGCAGCCCCGGGACACTAATAAGCAATCAGCCCCAGCATTTT
TRBJ1-4,TRBD1,few,TRBV6-6,CASRTTGVATNEKLFF,TGTGCCAGCAGGACTACAGGGGTAGCAACTAATGAAAAACTGTTTTTT
TRBJ2-1,TRBD2,many,TRBV20-1,CSANSAGGVEQFF,TGCAGTGCTAATTCGGCCGGGGGGGTGGAGCAGTTCTTC
TRBJ1-2,TRBD1,many,TRBV4-1,CASSQAFLGTGGGDDYGYTF,TGCGCCAGCAGCCAAGCCTTCCTGGGGACAGGGGGCGGCGATGACTATGGCTACACCTTC
TRBJ2-2,TRBD1,few,TRBV12-3/TRBV12-4,CASSSTGQGANTGELFF,TGTGCCAGCAGTTCTACCGGACAGGGGGCTAACACCGGGGAGCTGTTTTTT
TRBJ2-1,TRBD2,many,TRBV4-2,CASSQVVVSGGTYNEQFF,TGTGCCAGCAGCCAAGTCGTCGTTAGCGGGGGAACTTACAATGAGCAGTTCTTC
TRBJ2-3,.,few,TRBV12-3/TRBV12-4,CASSLWGVADTQYF,TGTGCCAGCAGTTTATGGGGTGTCGCAGATACGCAGTATTTT
TRBJ2-3,TRBD2,.,TRBV20-1,CSTSRASGPDTQYF,TGCAGTACCAGTAGGGCTAGCGGGCCAGATACGCAGTATTTT
TRBJ1-4,.,.,TRBV5-5,CASSETLWSNEKLFF,TGTGCCAGCAGCGAAACGCTTTGGAGTAATGAAAAACTGTTTTTT
TRBJ2-7,.,few,TRBV12-3/TRBV12-4,CASSFMDSSREQYF,TGTGCCAGCAGTTTCATGGACTCCTCCCGGGAGCAGTACTTC
TRBJ2-3,.,few,TRBV20-1,CSALGNAADTQYF,TGCAGTGCTCTGGGAAATGCTGCAGATACGCAGTATTTT
TRBJ1-6,.,once,TRBV14,CASSQVGLSISPYNSPLHF,TGTGCCAGCAGCCAAGTGGGACTCTCTATTAGTCCTTATAATTCACCCCTCCACTTT
TRBJ2-2,.,many,TRBV6-6,CASRDSKNTGELFF,TGTGCCTCGAGAGACTCCAAGAACACCGGGGAGCTGTTTTTT
TRBJ2-3,.,few,TRBV6-5,CASSYPRGPEGTQYF,TGTGCCAGCAGTTACCCCCGGGGCCCAGAGGGTACGCAGTATTTT
TRBJ2-7,.,many,TRBV4-1,CASSLRQGGNSYEQYF,TGCGCCAGCAGCCTTAGACAGGGAGGGAACTCCTACGAGCAGTACTTC
TRBJ2-3,TRBD2,.,TRBV2,CASTRTSGVADTQYF,TGTGCCAGCACCCGGACTAGCGGGGTTGCAGATACGCAGTATTTT